This T cell receptor (beta chain) was sequenced for a study of blood T cell repertoires in COVID-19. Across the study: The analysed material was cDNA or gDNA that came from T cells, B-cell-depleted T cells, or PBMCs.

Cohorts were based on clinical histories the participants reported. TCRdb's table, derived via immunoSEQ multiplex PCR, lists solely in-frame clones and lacks some. The sample has about 210,000 clones, about four fifths seen once. Germline V gives CDR1 MNHNY, CDR2 SVGAGI (reference sequence). The CDR3 consists of 14 residues. The V gene lost 4 bases and the J gene lost 0 bases, with 9 bases spanning the gap. This clonotype was sampled from a woman aged 50 to 60 with acute COVID-19. The sequencing input was PBMCs or T cells enriched from blood (not recorded which). The V call is TRBV6-6, the J call TRBJ1-1; no definite D call. CDR3 nucleotides: TGTGCCAGCAGTTTCTTAGCCATGAACACTGAAGCTTTCTTT. This translates into CASSFLAMNTEAFF.